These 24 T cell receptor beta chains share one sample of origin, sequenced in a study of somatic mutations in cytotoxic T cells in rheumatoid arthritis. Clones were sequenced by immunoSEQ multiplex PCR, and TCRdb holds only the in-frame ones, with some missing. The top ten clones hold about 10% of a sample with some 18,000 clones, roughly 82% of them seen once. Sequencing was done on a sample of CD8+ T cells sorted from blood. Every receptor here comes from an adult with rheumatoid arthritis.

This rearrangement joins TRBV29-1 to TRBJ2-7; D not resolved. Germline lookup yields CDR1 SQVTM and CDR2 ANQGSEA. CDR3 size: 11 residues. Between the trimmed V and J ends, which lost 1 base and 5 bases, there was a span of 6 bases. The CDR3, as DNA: TGCAGCGTTGAAGGTCTCCACGAGCAGTACTTC. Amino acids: CSVEGLHEQYF.

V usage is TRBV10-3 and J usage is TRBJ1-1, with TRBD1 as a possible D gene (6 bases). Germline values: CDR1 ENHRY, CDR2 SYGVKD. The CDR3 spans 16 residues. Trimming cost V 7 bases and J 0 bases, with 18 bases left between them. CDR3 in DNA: TGTGCCATCACCCGGGGGCAGGGGTATATGAACACTGAAGCTTTCTTT. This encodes CAITRGQGYMNTEAFF.

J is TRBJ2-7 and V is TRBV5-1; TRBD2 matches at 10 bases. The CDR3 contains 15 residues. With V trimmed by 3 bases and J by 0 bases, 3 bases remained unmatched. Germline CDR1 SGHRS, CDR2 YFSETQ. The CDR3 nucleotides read TGCGCCAGCAGCTCGGGACTAGCGTCCTCCTACGAGCAGTACTTC. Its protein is CASSSGLASSYEQYF.

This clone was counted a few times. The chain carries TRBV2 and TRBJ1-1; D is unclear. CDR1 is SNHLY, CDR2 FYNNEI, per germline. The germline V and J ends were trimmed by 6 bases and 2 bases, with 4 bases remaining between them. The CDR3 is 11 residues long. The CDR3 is CASRGNTEAFF. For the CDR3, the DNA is TGTGCCAGCAGGGGCAACACTGAAGCTTTCTTT.

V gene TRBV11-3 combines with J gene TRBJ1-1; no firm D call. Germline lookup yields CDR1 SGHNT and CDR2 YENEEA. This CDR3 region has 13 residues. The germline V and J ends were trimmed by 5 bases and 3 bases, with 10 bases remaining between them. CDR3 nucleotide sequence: TGTGCCAGCAGCCTTTGGAAAGACACTGAAGCTTTCTTT. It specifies CASSLWKDTEAFF.

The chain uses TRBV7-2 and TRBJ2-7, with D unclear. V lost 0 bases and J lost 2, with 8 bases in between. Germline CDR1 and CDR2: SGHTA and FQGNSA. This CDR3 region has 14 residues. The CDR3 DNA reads TGTGCCAGCAGCTTAGCCGGGTCTACCTACGAGCAGTACTTC. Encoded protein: CASSLAGSTYEQYF.

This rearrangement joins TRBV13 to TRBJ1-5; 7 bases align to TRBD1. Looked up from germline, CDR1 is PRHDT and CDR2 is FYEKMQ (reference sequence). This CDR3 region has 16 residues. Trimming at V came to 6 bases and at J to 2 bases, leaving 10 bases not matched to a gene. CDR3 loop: CASSHKGAGRNQPQHF. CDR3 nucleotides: TGTGCCAGCAGTCACAAGGGGGCAGGTCGCAATCAGCCCCAGCATTTT.

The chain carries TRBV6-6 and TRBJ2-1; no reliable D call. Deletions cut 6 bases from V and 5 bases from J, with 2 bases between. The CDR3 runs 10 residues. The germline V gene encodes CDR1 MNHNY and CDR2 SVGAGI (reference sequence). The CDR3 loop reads CASRDNEQFF. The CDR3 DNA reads TGTGCCAGCAGGGACAATGAGCAGTTCTTC.

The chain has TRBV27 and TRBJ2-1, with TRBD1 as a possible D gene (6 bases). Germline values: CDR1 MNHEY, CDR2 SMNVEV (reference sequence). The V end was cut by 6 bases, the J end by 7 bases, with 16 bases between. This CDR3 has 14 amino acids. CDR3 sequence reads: CASRNPRGLNEQFF. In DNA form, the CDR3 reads TGTGCCAGCAGAAACCCCAGGGGCTTAAATGAGCAGTTCTTC.

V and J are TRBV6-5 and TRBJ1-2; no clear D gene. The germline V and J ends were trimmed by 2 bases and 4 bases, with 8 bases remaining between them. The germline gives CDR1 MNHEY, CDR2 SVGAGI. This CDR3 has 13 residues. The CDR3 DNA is TGTGCCAGCAGTTACCGGGAAACCTATGGCTACACCTTC. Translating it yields CASSYRETYGYTF.

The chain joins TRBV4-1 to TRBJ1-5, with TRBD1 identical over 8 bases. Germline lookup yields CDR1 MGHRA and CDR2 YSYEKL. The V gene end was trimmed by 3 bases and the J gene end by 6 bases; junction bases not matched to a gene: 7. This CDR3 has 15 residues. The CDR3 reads CASSQGTGGLQPQHF. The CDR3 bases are TGCGCCAGCAGCCAGGGAACAGGGGGTCTTCAGCCCCAGCATTTT.

CDR3 in amino acids: CASRGLAGERAGELFF. In DNA, the CDR3 is TGCGCCAGCAGGGGACTAGCGGGAGAGAGGGCCGGGGAGCTGTTTTTT. The chain employs TRBV4-1 and TRBJ2-2, with TRBD2 identical over 14 bases. J lost 6 bases, V lost 6 bases, and 6 bases had no gene match. The length of the CDR3 is 16 residues. Germline V gene data show CDR1 as MGHRA and CDR2 as YSYEKL.

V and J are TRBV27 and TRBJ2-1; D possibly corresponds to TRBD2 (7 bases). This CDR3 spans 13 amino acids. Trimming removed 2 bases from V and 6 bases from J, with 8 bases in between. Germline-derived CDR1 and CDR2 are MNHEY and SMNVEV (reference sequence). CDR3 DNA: TGTGCCAGCAGTTTAAGGGGGGGCAATGAGCAGTTCTTC. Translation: CASSLRGGNEQFF.

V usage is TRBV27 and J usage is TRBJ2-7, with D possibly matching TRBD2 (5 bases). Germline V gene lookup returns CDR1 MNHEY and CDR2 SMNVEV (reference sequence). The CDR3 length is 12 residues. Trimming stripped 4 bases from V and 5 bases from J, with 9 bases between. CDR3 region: CASSSTGNEQYF. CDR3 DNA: TGTGCCAGCAGTTCTACGGGAAACGAGCAGTACTTC.

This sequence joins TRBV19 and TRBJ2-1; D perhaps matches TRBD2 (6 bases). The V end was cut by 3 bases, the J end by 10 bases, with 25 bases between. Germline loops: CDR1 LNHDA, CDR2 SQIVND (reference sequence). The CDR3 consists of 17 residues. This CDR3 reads CASSMPGDLGLLGEQFF. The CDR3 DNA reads TGTGCCAGTAGTATGCCGGGGGACCTTGGGTTATTGGGGGAGCAGTTCTTC. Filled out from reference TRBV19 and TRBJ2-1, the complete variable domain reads DGGITQSPKYLFRKEGQNVTLSCEQNLNHDAMYWYRQDPGQGLRLIYYSQIVNDFQKGDIAEGYSVSREKKESFPLTVTSAQKNPTAFYLCASSMPGDLGLLGEQFFGPGTRLTVL.

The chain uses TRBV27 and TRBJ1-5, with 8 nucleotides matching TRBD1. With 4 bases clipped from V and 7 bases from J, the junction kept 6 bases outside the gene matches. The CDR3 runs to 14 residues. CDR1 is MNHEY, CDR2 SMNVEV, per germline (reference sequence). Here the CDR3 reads CASSSLTGVQPQHF. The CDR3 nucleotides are TGTGCCAGCAGTTCCCTGACAGGGGTACAGCCCCAGCATTTT.

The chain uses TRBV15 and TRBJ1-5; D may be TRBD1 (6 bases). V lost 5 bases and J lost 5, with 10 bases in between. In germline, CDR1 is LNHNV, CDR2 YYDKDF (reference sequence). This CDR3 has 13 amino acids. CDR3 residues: CATSEGHHQPQHF. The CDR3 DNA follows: TGTGCCACCAGCGAGGGACACCATCAGCCCCAGCATTTT.

Here the CDR3 reads CAISATNYGLAGGDEQFF. The CDR3 DNA reads as TGTGCCATCAGTGCGACCAACTACGGACTAGCGGGGGGGGATGAGCAGTTCTTC. The chain has TRBV10-3 and TRBJ2-1; 15 bases align to TRBD2. V lost 4 bases and J lost 8; bases outside the gene matches: 12. The V gene's germline CDR1 is ENHRY and CDR2 SYGVKD. This CDR3 spans 18 amino acids.

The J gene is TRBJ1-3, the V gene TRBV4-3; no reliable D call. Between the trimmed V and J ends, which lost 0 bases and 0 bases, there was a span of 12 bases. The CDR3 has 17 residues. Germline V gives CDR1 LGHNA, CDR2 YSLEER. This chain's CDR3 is CASSQDRAPGSGNTIYF. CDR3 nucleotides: TGCGCCAGCAGCCAAGATAGGGCTCCCGGCTCTGGAAACACCATATATTTT.

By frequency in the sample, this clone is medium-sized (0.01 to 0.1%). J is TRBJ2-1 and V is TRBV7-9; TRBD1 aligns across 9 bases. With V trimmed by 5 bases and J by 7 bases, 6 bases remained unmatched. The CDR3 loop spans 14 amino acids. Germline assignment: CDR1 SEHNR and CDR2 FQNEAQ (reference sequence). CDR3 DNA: TGTGCCAGCAGCCCCGGACAGGGGTGGAATGAGCAGTTCTTC. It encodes CASSPGQGWNEQFF.

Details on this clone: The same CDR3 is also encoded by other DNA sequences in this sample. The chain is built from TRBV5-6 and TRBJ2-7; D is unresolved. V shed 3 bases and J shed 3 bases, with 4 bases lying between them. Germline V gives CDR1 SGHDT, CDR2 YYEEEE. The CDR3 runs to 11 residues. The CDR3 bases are TGTGCCAGCAGCTACAGCTACGAGCAGTACTTC. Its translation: CASSYSYEQYF.

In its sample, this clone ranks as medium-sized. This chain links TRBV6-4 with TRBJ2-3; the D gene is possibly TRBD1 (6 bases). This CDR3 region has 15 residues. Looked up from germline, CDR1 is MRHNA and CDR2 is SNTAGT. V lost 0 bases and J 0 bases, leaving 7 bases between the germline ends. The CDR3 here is CASSDSGGSTDTQYF. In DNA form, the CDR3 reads TGTGCCAGCAGTGACTCAGGGGGAAGCACAGATACGCAGTATTTT.

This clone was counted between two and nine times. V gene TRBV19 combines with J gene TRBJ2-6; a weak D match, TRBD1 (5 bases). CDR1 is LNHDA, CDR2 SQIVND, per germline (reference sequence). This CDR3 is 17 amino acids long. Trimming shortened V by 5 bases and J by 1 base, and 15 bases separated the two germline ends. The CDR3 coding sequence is TGTGCCAGTAGTTTGCAGGGTCCGATGTCTGGGGCCAACGTCCTGACTTTC. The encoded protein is CASSLQGPMSGANVLTF.

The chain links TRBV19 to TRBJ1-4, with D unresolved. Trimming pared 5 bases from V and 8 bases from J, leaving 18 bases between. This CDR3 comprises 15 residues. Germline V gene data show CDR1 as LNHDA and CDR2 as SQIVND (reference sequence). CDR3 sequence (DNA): TGTGCCAGTAGTGAGGGTCTGGTGACGCAAGAAAAACTGTTTTTT. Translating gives CASSEGLVTQEKLFF.